The clone carrying this TCR beta chain was observed at least ten times. TCRdb reanalysed the multiplex PCR reads using MiXCR and keeps one entry per CDR3 protein. The sample shows around 150,000 distinct CDR3 sequences, approximately 20% of them seen only once. This sample stems from a study of breast tumors, draining lymph nodes, adjacent tissues. Between the trimmed V and J ends, which lost 3 bases and 5 bases, there was a span of 17 bases. The germline gives CDR1 DFQATT, CDR2 SNEGSKA (reference sequence). The length of the CDR3 is 16 residues. The lymph nodes were axillary draining lymph nodes from breast cancer patients.

The rearrangement joins TRBV20-1 to TRBJ2-6; D may be TRBD2 (7 bases). The clonotype comes from a female donor with breast cancer. Some clones in this sample may be carry-over from other donors' samples. The source material was axillary lymph node tissue. The CDR3 is CSASGGASSRANVLTF. CDR3 DNA: TGCAGTGCTAGTGGGGGGGCGTCCTCCAGGGCCAACGTCCTGACTTTC.